The source of this T cell receptor (beta chain) is a study of long-term antiretroviral therapy in people with HIV. Comment on this clone: Its antigen is as yet unknown.

At least one PBMC sample before ART and at least two after were required. Specimens held roughly 0.9-10 million cryopreserved PBMC prior to DNA extraction. Samples were assayed with immunoSEQ v3.0 at survey level. Profiled with immunoSEQ multiplex PCR; TCRdb holds only in-frame clones, not every one. The sample has over 30,000 clones; about 85% are singletons. Broader study findings: Whereas controls had wider CDR3 length ranges, HIV repertoires had narrower ones. Following ART, diversity rose but still fell short of transplant donor controls.

Sample: unsorted PBMCs, taken 1.9 years after starting antiretroviral therapy. This TCR derives from a man aged 18 to 29 with HIV.

CDR3 nucleotides: TGCGCCAGCAGCTCCCTAGGGGGCAATGAGCAGTTCTTC. It specifies CASSSLGGNEQFF. The chain links TRBV5-1 to TRBJ2-1; tentatively, D is TRBD1 (6 bases). Per germline, CDR1 SGHRS and CDR2 YFSETQ. Deletions cut 3 bases from V and 6 bases from J, with 10 bases between. CDR3 length: 13 residues. Filled out from reference TRBV5-1 and TRBJ2-1, the complete variable domain reads KAGVTQTPRYLIKTRGQQVTLSCSPISGHRSVSWYQQTPGQGLQFLFEYFSETQRNKGNFPGRFSGRQFSNSRSEMNVSTLELGDSALYLCASSSLGGNEQFFGPGTRLTVL.